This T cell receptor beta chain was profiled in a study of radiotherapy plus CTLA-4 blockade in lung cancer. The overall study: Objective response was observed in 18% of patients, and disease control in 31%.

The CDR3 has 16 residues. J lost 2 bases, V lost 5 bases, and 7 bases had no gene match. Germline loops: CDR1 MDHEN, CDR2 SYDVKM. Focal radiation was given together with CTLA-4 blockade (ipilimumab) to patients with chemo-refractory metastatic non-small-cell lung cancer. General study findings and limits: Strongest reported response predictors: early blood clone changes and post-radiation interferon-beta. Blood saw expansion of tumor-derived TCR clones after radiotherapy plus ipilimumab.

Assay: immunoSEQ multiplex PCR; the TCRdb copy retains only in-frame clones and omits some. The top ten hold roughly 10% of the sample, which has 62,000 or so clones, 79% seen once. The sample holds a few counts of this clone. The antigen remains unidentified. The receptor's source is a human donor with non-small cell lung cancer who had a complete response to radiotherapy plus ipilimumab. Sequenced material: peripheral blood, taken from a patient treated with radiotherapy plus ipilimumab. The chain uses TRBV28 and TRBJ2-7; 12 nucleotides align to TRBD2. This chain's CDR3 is CASSPPLAGGPYEQYV. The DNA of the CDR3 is TGTGCCAGCAGTCCTCCACTAGCGGGAGGCCCCTACGAGCAGTACGTC.